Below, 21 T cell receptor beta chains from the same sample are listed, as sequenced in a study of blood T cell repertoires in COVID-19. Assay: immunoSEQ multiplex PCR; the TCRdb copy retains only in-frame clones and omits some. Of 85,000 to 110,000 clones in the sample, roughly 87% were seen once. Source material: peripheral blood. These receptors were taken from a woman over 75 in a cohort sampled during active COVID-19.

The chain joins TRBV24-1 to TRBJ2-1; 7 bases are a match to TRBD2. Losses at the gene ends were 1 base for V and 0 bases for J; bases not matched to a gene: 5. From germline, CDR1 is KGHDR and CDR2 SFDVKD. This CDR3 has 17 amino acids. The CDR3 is CATSDLGLGDSYNEQFF. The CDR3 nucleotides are TGTGCCACCAGTGATTTAGGACTAGGGGACTCCTACAATGAGCAGTTCTTC.

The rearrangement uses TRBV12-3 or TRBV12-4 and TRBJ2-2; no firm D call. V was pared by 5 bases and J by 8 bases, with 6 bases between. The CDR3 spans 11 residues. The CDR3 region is CASSTVGELFF. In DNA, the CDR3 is TGTGCCAGCAGTACAGTAGGGGAGCTGTTTTTT.

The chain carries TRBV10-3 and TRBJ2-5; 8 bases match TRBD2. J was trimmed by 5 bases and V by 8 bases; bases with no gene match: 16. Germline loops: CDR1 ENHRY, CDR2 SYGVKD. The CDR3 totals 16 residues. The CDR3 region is CAIRENPAGDGETQYF. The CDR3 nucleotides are TGTGCCATCCGCGAAAACCCAGCGGGAGACGGGGAGACCCAGTACTTC.

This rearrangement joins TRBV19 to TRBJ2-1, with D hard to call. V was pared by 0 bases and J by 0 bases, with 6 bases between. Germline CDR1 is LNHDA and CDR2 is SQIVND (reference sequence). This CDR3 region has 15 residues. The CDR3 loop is CASSIETSSYNEQFF. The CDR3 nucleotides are TGTGCCAGTAGTATAGAGACTTCCTCCTACAATGAGCAGTTCTTC.

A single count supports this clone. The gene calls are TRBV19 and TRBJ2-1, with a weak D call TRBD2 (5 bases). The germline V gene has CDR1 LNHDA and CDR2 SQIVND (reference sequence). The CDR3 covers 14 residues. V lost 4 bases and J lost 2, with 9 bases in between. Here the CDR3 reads CASSRERPYNEQFF. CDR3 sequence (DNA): TGTGCCAGTAGTAGGGAGAGGCCCTACAATGAGCAGTTCTTC.

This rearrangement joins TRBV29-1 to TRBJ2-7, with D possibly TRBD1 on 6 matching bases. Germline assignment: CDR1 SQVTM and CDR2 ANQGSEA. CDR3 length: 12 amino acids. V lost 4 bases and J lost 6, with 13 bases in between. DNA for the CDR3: TGCAGCGTTGGCAGGGGCTCCCCCGAGCAGTACTTC. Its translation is CSVGRGSPEQYF.

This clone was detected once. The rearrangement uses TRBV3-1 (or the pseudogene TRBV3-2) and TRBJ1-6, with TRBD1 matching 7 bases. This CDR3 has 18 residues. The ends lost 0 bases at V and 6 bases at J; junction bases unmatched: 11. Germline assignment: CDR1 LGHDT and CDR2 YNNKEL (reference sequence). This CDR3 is CASSQEFTGTELNSPLHF. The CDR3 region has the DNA TGTGCCAGCAGCCAAGAATTTACCGGGACAGAACTTAATTCACCCCTCCACTTT.

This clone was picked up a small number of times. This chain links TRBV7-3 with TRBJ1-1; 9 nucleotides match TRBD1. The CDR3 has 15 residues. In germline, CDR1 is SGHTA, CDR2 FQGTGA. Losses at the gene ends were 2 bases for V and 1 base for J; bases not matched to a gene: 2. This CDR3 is CASSLVQGANTEAFF. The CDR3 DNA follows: TGTGCCAGCAGCTTAGTACAGGGGGCGAACACTGAAGCTTTCTTT.

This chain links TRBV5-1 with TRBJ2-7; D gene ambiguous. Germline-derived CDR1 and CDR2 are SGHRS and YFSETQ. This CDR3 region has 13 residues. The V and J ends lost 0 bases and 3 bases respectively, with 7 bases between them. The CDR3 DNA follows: TGCGCCAGCAGCTTGGAACAGAACTACGAGCAGTACTTC. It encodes CASSLEQNYEQYF.

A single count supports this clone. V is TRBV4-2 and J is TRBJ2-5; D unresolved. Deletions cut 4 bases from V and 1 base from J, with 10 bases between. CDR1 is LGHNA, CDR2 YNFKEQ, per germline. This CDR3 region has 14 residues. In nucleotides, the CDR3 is TGTGCCAGCAGCCCAGAAGCCCGCCAAGAGACCCAGTACTTC. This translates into CASSPEARQETQYF.

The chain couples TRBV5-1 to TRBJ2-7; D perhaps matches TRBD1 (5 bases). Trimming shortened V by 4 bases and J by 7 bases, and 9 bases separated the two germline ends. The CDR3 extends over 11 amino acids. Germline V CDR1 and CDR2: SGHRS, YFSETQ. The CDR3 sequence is CASSADREQYF. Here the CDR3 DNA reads TGCGCCAGCAGCGCCGACAGAGAGCAGTACTTC.

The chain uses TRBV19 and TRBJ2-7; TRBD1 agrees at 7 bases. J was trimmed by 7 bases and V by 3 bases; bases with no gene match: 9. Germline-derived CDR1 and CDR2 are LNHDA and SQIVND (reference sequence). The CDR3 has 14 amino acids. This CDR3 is CASSIDRVSWEQYF. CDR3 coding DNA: TGTGCCAGTAGTATCGACAGGGTGTCTTGGGAGCAGTACTTC.

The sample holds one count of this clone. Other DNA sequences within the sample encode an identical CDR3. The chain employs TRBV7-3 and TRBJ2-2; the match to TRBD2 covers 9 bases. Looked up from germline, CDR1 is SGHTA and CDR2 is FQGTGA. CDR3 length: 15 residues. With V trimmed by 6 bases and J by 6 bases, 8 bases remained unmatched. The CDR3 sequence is CASRLDSGGSGELFF. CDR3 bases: TGTGCCAGCAGGTTGGATAGCGGGGGATCCGGGGAGCTGTTTTTT.

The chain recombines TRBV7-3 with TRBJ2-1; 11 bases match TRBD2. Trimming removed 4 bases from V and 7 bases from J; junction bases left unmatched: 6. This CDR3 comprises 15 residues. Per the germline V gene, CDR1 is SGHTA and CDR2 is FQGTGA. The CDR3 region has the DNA TGTGCCAGCAGCTCCACTAGCGGGGGAAGGAATGAGCAGTTCTTC. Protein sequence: CASSSTSGGRNEQFF. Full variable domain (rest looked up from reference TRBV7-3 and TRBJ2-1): GAGVSQTPSNKVTEKGKYVELRCDPISGHTALYWYRQSLGQGPEFLIYFQGTGAADDSGLPNDRFFAVRPEGSVSTLKIQRTERGDSAVYLCASSSTSGGRNEQFFGPGTRLTVL.

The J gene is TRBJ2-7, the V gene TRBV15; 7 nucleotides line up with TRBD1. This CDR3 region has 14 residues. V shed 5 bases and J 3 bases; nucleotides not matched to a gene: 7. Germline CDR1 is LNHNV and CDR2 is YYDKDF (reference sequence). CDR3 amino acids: CATSRANRGYEQYF. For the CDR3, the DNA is TGTGCCACCAGCCGAGCGAACAGGGGCTACGAGCAGTACTTC.

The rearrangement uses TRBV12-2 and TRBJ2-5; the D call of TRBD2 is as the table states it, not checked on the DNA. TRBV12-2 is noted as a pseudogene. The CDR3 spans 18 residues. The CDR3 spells CASRSCPGGLPYQETQYF. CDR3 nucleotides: TGTGCAAGTCGCTCTTGCCCTGGGGGACTACCGTACCAAGAGACCCAGTACTTC.

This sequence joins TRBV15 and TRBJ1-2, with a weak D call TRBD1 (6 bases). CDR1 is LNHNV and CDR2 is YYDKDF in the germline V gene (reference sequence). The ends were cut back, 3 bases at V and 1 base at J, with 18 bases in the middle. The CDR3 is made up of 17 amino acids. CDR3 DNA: TGTGCCACCAGCAGGGGGGCCGCGGCACGCAATAACTATGGCTACACCTTC. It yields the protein CATSRGAAARNNYGYTF.

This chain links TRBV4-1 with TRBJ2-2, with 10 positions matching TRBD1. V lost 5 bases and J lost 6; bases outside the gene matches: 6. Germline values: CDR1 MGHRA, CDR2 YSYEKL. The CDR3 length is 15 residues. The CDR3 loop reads CASSGGQGMPGELFF. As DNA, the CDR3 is TGCGCCAGCAGCGGGGGACAGGGGATGCCCGGGGAGCTGTTTTTT.

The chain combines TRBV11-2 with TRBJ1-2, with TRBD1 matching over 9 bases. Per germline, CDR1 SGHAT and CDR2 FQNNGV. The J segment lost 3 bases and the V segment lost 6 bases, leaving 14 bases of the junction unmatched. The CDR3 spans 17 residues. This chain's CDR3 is CASRGRQGVEIDYGYTF. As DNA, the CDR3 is TGTGCCAGCAGGGGCAGACAGGGGGTAGAGATCGACTATGGCTACACCTTC. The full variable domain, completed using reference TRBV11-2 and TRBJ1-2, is EAGVAQSPRYKIIEKRQSVAFWCNPISGHATLYWYQQILGQGPKLLIQFQNNGVVDDSQLPKDRFSAERLKGVDSTLKIQPAKLEDSAVYLCASRGRQGVEIDYGYTFGSGTRLTVV.

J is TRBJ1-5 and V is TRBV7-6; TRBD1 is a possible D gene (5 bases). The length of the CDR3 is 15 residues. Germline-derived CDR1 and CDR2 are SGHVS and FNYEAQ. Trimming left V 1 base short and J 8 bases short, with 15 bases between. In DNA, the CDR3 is TGTGCCAGCAGCTTAGGAAGAGGGACTCTGGAGCCCCAGCATTTT. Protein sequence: CASSLGRGTLEPQHF.

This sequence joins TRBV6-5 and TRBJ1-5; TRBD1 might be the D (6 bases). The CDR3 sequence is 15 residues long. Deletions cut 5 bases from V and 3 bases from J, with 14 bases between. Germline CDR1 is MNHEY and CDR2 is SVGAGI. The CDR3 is CASSPTDSYNQPQHF. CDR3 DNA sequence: TGTGCCAGCAGTCCCACGGACAGCTACAATCAGCCCCAGCATTTT.